The subject of this entry is one TCR beta chain. What it binds is not known. The sample belongs to a study of human T cells and chemical hapten exposure. V was clipped by 6 bases and J by 6 bases, with 12 bases between them. This CDR3 has 14 residues. CDR1 is SGHTA and CDR2 is FQGTGA in the germline V gene. Documented time point: patch test 3, about 24 weeks after DPC sensitization. Treatment denoted: therapeutic diphenylcyclopropenone sensitization with weekly scalp DPC. Study conclusions and caveats: Following DPC sensitization, TCRs present above 1 in 1000 frequency showed no change.

Each CDR3 protein gets one entry after TCRdb re-called the RACE reads with MiXCR. This sample yields about 89,000 distinct CDR3 sequences, of which 10% to 15% are seen a single time; approximately 5% belongs to the top ten. The chain has TRBV7-3 and TRBJ1-6; TRBD1 is a possible D gene (6 bases). The clonotype originates from a woman in her fifties or sixties with alopecia areata. Some clones in this sample may be carry-over from other donors' samples. Material: whole blood, obtained in connection with sensitization to the hapten diphenylcyclopropenone (DPC). The CDR3 region has the DNA TGTGCCAGCAGTCGCACAGGGATTAATTCACCCCTCCACTTT. It yields the protein CASSRTGINSPLHF. The full variable domain, rest sourced from reference TRBV7-3 and TRBJ1-6, is GAGVSQTPSNKVTEKGKYVELRCDPISGHTALYWYRQSLGQGPEFLIYFQGTGAADDSGLPNDRFFAVRPEGSVSTLKIQRTERGDSAVYLCASSRTGINSPLHFGNGTRLTVT.